This T cell receptor (beta chain) came from a study of blood T cell repertoires in COVID-19. Study background: Samples representing acute and convalescent COVID-19 were sourced from the United States, Italy and Spain. Nucleic acid was either cDNA or gDNA, and it came from T cells, B-cell-depleted T cells, or PBMCs.

CDR1 and CDR2 from the germline V gene are SQVTM and ANQGSEA. V gave up 5 bases and J gave up 0 bases, with 11 bases separating them. The CDR3 contains 14 residues. How the authors handled the data: By means of reference gene primer amplification, nucleated cell counts were estimated. Sequencing was performed with immunoSEQ multiplex PCR; in TCRdb, only in-frame clones are kept and a portion is missing. The V and J calls and clone size were taken over from that table, and D and trimming were inferred from the DNA. The sample holds roughly 180,000 clones, 70% to 80% seen once. Recruited during active infection, patients (from Seattle) were subsequently followed longitudinally.

The TCR comes from a woman aged 60-75 years with COVID-19, enrolled during active disease. The sequenced sample consisted of peripheral blood. The J gene is TRBJ1-3, the V gene TRBV29-1; D unresolved. CDR3 coding DNA: TGCAGCGTTTCAGAGACTGGCTCTGGAAACACCATATATTTT. Translated, it gives CSVSETGSGNTIYF.